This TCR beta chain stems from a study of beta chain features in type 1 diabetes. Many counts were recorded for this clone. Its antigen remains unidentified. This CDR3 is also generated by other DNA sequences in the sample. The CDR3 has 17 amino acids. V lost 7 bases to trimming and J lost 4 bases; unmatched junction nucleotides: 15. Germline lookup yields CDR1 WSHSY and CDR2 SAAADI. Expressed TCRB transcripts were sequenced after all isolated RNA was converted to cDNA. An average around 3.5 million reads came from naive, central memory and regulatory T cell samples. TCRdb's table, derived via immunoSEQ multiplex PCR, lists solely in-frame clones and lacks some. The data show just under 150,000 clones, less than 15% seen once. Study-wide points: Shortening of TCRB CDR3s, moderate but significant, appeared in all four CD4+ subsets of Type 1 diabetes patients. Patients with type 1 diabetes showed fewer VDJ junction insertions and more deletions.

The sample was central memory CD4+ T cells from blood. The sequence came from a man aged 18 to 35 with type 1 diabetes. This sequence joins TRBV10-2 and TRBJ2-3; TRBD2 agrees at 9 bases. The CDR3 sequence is CASIKKGGLAGPDTQYF. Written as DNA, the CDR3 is TGCGCCAGCATCAAAAAAGGGGGTCTAGCGGGGCCAGATACGCAGTATTTT.